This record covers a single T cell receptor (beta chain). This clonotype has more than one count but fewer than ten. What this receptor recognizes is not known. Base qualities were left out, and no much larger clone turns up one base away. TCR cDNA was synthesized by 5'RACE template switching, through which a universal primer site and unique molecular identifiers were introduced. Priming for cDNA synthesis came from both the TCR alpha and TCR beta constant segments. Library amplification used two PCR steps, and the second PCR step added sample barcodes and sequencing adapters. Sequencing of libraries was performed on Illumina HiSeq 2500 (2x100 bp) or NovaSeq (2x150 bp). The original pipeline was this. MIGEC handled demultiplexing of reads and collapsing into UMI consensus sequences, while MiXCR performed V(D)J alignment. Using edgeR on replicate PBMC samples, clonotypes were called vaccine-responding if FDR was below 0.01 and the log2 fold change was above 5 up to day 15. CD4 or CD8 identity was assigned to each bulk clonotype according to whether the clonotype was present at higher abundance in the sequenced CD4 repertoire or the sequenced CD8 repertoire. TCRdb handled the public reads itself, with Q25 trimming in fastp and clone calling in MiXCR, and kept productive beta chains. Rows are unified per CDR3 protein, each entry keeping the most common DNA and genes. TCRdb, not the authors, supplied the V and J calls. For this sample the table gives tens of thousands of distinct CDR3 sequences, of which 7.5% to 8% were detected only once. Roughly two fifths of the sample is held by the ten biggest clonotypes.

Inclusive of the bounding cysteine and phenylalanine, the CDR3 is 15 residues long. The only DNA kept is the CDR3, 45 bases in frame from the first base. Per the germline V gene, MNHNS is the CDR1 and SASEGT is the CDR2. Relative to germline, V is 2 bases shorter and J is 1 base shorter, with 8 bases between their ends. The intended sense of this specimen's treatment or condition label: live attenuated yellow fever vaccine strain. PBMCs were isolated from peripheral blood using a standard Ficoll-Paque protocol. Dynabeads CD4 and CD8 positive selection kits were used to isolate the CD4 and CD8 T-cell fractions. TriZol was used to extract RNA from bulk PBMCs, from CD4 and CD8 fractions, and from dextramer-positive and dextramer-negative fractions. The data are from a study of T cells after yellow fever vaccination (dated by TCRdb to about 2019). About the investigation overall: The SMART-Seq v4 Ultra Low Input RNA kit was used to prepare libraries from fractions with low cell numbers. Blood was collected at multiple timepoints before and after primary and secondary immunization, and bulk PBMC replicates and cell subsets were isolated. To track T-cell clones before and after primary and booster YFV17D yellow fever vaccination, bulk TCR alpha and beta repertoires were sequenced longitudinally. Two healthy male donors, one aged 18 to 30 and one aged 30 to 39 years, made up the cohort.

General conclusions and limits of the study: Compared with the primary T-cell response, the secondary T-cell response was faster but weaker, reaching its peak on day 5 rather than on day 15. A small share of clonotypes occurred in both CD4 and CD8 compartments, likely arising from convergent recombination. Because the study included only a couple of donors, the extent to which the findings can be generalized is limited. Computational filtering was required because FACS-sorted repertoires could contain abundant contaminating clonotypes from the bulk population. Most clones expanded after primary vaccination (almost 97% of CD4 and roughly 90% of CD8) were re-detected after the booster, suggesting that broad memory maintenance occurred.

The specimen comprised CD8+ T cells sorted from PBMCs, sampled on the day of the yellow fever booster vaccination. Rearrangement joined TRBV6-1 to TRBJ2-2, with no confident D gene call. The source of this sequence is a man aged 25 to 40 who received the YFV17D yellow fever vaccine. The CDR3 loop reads CASSESKLNTGELFF. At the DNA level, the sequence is TGTGCCAGCAGTGAATCCAAGCTGAACACCGGGGAGCTGTTTTTT.